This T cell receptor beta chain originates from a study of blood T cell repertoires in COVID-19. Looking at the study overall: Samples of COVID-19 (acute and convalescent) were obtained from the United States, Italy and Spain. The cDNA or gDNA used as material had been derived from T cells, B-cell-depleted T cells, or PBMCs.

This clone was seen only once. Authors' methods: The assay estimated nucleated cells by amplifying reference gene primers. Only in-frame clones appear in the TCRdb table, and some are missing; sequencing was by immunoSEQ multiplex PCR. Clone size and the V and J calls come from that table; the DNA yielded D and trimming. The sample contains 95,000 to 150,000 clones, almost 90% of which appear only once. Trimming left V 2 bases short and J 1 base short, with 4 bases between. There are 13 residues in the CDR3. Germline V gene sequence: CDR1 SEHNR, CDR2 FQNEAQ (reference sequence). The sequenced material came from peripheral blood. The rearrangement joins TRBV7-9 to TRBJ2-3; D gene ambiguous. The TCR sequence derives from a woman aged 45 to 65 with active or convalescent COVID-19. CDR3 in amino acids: CASSLSCTDTQYF. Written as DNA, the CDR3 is TGTGCCAGCAGCTTATCGTGCACAGATACGCAGTATTTT.